This T cell receptor (beta chain) was sequenced in a study of T cell repertoires in cytomegalovirus infection. The CDR3 length is 17 residues. Per the germline V gene, CDR1 is SGHVS and CDR2 is FQNEAQ. The V end was cut by 4 bases, the J end by 7 bases, with 23 bases between. TCRdb re-called the reads with MiXCR, one entry per CDR3 protein. The sample includes around 350,000 distinct CDR3 sequences, less than 20% of them seen just once. This sequence originates from a human donor in good health (CMV status not recorded). Some clones in this sample may be carry-over from other donors' samples. The specimen sequenced was PBMCs. V and J are TRBV7-8 and TRBJ2-1; maybe TRBD1 (6 bases). CDR3 sequence (DNA): TGTGCCAGCAGCTATTCGTCACCGGGACATCTTTCTAATGAGCAGTTCTTC. It yields the protein CASSYSSPGHLSNEQFF.